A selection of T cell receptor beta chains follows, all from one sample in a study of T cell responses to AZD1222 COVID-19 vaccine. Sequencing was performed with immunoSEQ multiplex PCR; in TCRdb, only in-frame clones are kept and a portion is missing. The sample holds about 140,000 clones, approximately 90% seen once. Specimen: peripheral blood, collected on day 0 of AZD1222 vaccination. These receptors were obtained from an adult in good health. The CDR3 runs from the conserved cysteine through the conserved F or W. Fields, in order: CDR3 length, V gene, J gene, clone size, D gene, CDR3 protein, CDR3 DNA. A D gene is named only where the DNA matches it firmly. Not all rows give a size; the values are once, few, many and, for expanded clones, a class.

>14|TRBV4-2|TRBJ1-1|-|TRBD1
CASSRDRVDTEAFF
TGTGCCAGCAGCCGAGACAGGGTGGACACTGAAGCTTTCTTT
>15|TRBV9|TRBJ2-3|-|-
CASSVALEGEDTQYF
TGTGCCAGCAGCGTAGCTCTCGAGGGAGAGGATACGCAGTATTTT
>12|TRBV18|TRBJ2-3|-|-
CASSQYPDTQYF
TGTGCCAGCTCACAGTATCCAGATACGCAGTATTTT
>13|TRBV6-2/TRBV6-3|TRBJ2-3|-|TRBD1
CASSYSTENRGYF
TGTGCCAGCAGTTACTCGACAGAGAACAGGGGGTATTTT
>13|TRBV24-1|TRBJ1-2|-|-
CATSASGVGGYTF
TGTGCCACCAGCGCAAGTGGGGTCGGGGGCTACACCTTC
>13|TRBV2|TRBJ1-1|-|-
CANRQGPYTEAFF
TGTGCCAATAGGCAGGGGCCCTACACTGAAGCTTTCTTT
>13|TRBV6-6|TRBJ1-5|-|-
CATEKGSNQPQHF
TGTGCCACCGAGAAGGGAAGCAATCAGCCCCAGCATTTT
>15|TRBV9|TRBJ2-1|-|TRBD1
CASSVGQGTYNEQFF
TGTGCCAGCAGCGTAGGACAGGGAACCTACAATGAGCAGTTCTTC
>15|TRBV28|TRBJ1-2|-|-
CASSLLEDGEYGYTF
TGTGCCAGCAGTTTATTGGAGGACGGAGAGTATGGCTACACCTTC
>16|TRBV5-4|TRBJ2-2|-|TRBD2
CASSLGLAVNTGELFF
TGTGCCAGCAGCTTGGGCCTAGCGGTTAACACCGGGGAGCTGTTTTTT
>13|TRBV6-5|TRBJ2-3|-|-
CASSQTGGDTQYF
TGTGCCAGCAGTCAAACTGGGGGGGATACGCAGTATTTT
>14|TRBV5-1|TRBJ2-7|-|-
CASSEGHGSYEQYF
TGCGCCAGCAGCGAGGGACACGGCTCCTACGAGCAGTACTTC
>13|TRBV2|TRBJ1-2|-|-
CASSGDRNYGYTF
TGTGCCAGCAGTGGCGACAGGAACTATGGCTACACCTTC
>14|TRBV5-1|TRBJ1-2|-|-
CASSRERANYGYTF
TGCGCCAGCAGTCGGGAACGAGCTAACTATGGCTACACCTTC
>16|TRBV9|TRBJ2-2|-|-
CASSPSGGLLTGELFF
TGTGCCAGCAGCCCGTCCGGGGGCTTACTGACCGGGGAGCTGTTTTTT
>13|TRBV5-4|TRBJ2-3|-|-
CASSFKNTDTQYF
TGTGCCAGCAGCTTTAAGAACACAGATACGCAGTATTTT
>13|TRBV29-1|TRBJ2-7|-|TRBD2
CSVEGGGPYEQYF
TGCAGCGTTGAAGGCGGGGGACCTTACGAGCAGTACTTC
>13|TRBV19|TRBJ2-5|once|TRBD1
CASSPPQGETQYF
TGTGCCAGTAGTCCCCCACAGGGGGAGACCCAGTACTTC
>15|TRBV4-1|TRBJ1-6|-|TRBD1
CASSQVLTGESPLHF
TGCGCCAGCAGCCAAGTTCTTACAGGGGAGTCACCCCTCCACTTT
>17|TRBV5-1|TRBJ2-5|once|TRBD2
CASSLSGTSGSGETQYF
TGCGCCAGCAGCTTATCGGGGACTAGCGGGAGCGGGGAGACCCAGTACTTC
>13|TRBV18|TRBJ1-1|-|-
CASSPPGVTEAFF
TGTGCCAGCTCACCACCTGGGGTCACTGAAGCTTTCTTT
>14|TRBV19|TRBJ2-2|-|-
CASSTQRGTGELFF
TGTGCCAGTAGTACACAACGGGGAACCGGGGAGCTGTTTTTT
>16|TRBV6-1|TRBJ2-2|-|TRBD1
CASSGQGQGDHGELFF
TGTGCCAGCAGTGGACAGGGACAGGGTGACCACGGGGAGCTGTTTTTT
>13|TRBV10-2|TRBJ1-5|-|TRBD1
CASSRQGDQPQHF
TGCGCCAGCAGTAGACAGGGGGATCAGCCCCAGCATTTT
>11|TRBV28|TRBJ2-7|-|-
CATGTLYEQYF
TGTGCCACCGGGACTCTGTACGAGCAGTACTTC
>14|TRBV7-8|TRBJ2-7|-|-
CASSVRVTTHEQYF
TGTGCCAGCAGCGTCAGGGTTACTACCCACGAGCAGTACTTC
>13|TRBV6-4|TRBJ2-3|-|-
CASSEGGPDTQYF
TGTGCCAGCAGTGAGGGAGGCCCAGATACGCAGTATTTT
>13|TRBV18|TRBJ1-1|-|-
CASSSGMNTEAFF
TGTGCCAGCTCATCCGGGATGAACACTGAAGCTTTCTTT
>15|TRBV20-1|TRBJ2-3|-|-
CSASPWGEETDTQYF
TGCAGTGCTAGTCCTTGGGGGGAGGAAACAGATACGCAGTATTTT
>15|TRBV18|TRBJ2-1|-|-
CASSPRRGPYNEQFF
TGTGCCAGCTCACCACGGCGGGGGCCCTACAATGAGCAGTTCTTC
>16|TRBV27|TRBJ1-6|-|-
CASSLRLTGTGSPLHF
TGTGCCAGCAGTCTGCGCCTGACGGGGACGGGGTCACCCCTCCACTTT
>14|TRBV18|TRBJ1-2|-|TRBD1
CASSPTGQGYGYTF
TGTGCCAGCTCACCGACTGGACAGGGGTATGGCTACACCTTC
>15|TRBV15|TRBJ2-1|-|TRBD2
CATSTGLAPYNEQFF
TGTGCCACCAGCACCGGACTAGCCCCCTACAATGAGCAGTTCTTC
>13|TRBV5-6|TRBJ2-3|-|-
CASSLEATDTQYF
TGTGCCAGCAGCTTGGAGGCCACAGATACGCAGTATTTT
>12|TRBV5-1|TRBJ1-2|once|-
CASSLDSYGYTF
TGCGCCAGCAGCTTAGACAGCTATGGCTACACCTTC
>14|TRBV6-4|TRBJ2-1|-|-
CASSDGGSYNEQFF
TGTGCCAGCAGTGACGGGGGCTCCTACAATGAGCAGTTCTTC
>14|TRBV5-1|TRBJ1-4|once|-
CASSAGRTNEKLFF
TGCGCCAGCAGCGCGGGACGGACTAATGAAAAACTGTTTTTT
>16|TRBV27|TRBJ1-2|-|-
CASSPNSLGTGYGYTF
TGTGCCAGCAGTCCCAATTCCTTAGGGACCGGCTATGGCTACACCTTC
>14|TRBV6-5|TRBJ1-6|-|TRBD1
CASSYQGAASPLHF
TGTGCCAGCAGTTACCAGGGGGCAGCTTCACCCCTCCACTTT
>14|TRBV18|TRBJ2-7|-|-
CASSLGQKSYEQYF
TGTGCCAGCTCACTAGGACAGAAAAGCTACGAGCAGTACTTC
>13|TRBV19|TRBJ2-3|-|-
CASSILGTDTQYF
TGTGCCAGTAGTATCTTGGGTACAGATACGCAGTATTTT
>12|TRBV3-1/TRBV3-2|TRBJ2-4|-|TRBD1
CASSRGQDIQYF
TGTGCCAGCAGCCGGGGACAGGACATTCAGTACTTC
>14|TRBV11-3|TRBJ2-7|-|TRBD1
CASSSGQGAYEQYF
TGTGCCAGCAGCTCCGGACAGGGAGCCTACGAGCAGTACTTC
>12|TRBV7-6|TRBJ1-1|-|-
CASSPVSTEAFF
TGTGCCAGCAGCCCGGTTTCCACTGAAGCTTTCTTT
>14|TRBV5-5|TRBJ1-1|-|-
CASNIIQGSTEAFF
TGTGCCAGCAACATAATACAGGGTAGCACTGAAGCTTTCTTT
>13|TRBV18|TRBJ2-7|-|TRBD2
CASSNSGGGEQYF
TGTGCCAGCTCCAACTCGGGCGGGGGCGAGCAGTACTTC
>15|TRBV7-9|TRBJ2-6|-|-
CASVNRRSGANVLTF
TGTGCCAGCGTGAACCGGCGCTCTGGGGCCAACGTCCTGACTTTC
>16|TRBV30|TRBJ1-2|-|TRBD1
CAWRTFGDRTPYGYTF
TGTGCCTGGAGAACGTTCGGGGACAGGACCCCTTATGGCTACACCTTC
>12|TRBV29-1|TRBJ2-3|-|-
CSVGDGTDTQYF
TGCAGCGTGGGGGACGGCACAGATACGCAGTATTTT
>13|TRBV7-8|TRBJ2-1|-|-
CATGRRGYNEQFF
TGTGCAACCGGACGTAGGGGGTACAATGAGCAGTTCTTC
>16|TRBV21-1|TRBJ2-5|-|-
CASSKGKFEGPETQYF
TGTGCCAGCAGCAAAGGGAAGTTTGAGGGACCCGAGACCCAGTACTTC